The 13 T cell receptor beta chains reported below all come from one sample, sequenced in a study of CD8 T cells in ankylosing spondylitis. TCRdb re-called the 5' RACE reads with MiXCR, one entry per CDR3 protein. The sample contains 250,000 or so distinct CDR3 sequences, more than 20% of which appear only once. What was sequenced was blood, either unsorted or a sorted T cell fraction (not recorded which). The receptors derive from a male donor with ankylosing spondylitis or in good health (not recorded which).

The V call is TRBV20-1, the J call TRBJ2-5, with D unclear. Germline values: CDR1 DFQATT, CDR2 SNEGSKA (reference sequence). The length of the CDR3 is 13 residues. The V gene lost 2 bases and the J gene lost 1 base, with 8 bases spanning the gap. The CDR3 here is CSARPAPQETQYF. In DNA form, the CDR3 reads TGCAGTGCTAGACCCGCCCCCCAAGAGACCCAGTACTTC.

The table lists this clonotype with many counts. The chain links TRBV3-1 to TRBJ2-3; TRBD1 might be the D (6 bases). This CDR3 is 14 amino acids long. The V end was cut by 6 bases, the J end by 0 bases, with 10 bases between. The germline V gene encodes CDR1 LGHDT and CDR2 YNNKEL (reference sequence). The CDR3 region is CASRLTGSTDTQYF. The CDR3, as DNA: TGTGCCAGCAGACTTACAGGGAGCACAGATACGCAGTATTTT.

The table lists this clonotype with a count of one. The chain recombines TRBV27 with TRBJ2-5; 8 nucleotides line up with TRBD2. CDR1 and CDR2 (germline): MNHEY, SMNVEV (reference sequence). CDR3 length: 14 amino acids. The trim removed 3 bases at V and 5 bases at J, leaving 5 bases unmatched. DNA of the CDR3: TGTGCCAGCAGTTTCGGGGGGGCCTTGGAGACCCAGTACTTC. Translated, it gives CASSFGGALETQYF.

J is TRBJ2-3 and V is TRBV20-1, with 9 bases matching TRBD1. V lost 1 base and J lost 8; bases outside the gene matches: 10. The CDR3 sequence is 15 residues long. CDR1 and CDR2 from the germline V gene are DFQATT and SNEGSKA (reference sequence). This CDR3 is CSARVGTGKSSTQYF. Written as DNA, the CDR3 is TGCAGTGCTAGAGTTGGGACAGGGAAAAGCTCTACGCAGTATTTT.

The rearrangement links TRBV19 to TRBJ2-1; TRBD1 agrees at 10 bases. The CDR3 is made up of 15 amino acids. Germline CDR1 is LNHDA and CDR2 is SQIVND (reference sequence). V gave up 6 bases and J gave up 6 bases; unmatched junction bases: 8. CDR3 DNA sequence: TGTGCCAGTAGCTGGGACAGGGGAAAAGGCAATGAGCAGTTCTTC. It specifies CASSWDRGKGNEQFF.

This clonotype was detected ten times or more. CDR3 amino acids: CASSLWGRETQYF. DNA for the CDR3: TGTGCCAGCAGTTTATGGGGGCGAGAGACCCAGTACTTC. This chain uses TRBV12-3 or TRBV12-4 with TRBJ2-5, with D possibly being TRBD1 (6 bases). The CDR3 has 13 residues. With 2 bases removed from V and 4 bases from J, the gap between germline ends came to 8 bases.

Here the CDR3 reads CAISAGTSGGKETQYF. CDR3 coding DNA: TGTGCCATCAGTGCCGGGACTAGCGGGGGGAAGGAGACCCAGTACTTC. The chain recombines TRBV10-3 with TRBJ2-5, with 15 bases lining up with TRBD2. Germline V gene data show CDR1 as ENHRY and CDR2 as SYGVKD. The J segment lost 5 bases and the V segment lost 4 bases, leaving 5 bases of the junction unmatched. This CDR3 is 16 amino acids long.

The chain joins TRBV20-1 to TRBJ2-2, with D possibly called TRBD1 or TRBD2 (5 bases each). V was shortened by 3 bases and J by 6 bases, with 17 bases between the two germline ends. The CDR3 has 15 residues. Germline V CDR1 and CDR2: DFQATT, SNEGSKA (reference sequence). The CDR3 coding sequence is TGCAGTGCTAGGCTTTCGGGGCGGACGGCCGGGGAGCTGTTTTTT. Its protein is CSARLSGRTAGELFF.

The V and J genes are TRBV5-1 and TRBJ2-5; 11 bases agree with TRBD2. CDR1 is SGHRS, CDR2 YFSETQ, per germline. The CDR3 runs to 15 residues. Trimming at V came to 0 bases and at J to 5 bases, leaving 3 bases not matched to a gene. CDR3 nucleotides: TGCGCCAGCAGCTTGGTACTAGCGGGGGTGGAGACCCAGTACTTC. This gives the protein CASSLVLAGVETQYF.

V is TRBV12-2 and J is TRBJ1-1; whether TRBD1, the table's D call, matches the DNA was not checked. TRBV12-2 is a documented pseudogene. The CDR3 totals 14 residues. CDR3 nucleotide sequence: TGTGCAAGTCGCTTAAGGCACCAGGGAACTGAAGCTTTCTTT. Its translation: CASRLRHQGTEAFF.

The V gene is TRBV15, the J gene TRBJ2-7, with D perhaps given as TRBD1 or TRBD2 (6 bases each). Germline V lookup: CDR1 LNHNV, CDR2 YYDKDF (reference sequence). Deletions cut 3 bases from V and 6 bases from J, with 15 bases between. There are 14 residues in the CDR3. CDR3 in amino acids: CATSRTEGGGEQYF. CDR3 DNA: TGTGCCACCAGCAGGACAGAGGGGGGAGGCGAGCAGTACTTC.

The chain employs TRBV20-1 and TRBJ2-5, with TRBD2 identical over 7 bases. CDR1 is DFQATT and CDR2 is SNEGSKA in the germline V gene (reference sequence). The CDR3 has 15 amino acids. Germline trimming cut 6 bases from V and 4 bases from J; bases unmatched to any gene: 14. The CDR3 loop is CSAPRWAGDGETQYF. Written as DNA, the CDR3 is TGCAGTGCCCCCAGGTGGGCGGGGGATGGAGAGACCCAGTACTTC.

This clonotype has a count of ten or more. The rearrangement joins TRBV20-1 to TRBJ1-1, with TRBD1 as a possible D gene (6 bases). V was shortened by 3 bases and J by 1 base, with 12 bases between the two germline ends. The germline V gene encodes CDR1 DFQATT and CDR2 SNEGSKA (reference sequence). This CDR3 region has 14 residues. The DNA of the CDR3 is TGCAGTGCTAGGGTAGGACAGAGGAACACTGAAGCTTTCTTT. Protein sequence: CSARVGQRNTEAFF.